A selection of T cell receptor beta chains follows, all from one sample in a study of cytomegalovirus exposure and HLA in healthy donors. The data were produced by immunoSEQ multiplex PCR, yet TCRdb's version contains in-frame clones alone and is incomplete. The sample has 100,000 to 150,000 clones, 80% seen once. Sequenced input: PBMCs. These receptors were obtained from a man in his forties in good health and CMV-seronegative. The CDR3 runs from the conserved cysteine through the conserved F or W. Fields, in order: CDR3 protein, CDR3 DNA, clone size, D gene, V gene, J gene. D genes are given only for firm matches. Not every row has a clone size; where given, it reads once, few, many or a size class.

cdr3_aa: CATSSRTGTAYGYTF
cdr3_nt: TGTGCCACCAGCAGTCGGACCGGGACAGCCTATGGCTACACCTTC
clone_size: .
d_call: TRBD1
v_call: TRBV15
j_call: TRBJ1-2

cdr3_aa: CASSPTAGVAKAFF
cdr3_nt: TGTGCCAGCAGCCCCACGGCGGGAGTCGCTAAAGCTTTCTTT
clone_size: .
d_call: .
v_call: TRBV9
j_call: TRBJ1-1

cdr3_aa: CASSLTWTSTDTQYF
cdr3_nt: TGCGCCAGCAGCTTGACATGGACTAGCACAGATACGCAGTATTTT
clone_size: .
d_call: .
v_call: TRBV5-1
j_call: TRBJ2-3

cdr3_aa: CASSLVAVRGEEKLFF
cdr3_nt: TGCGCCAGCAGCTTGGTGGCCGTCAGGGGTGAAGAAAAACTGTTTTTT
clone_size: once
d_call: .
v_call: TRBV5-1
j_call: TRBJ1-4

cdr3_aa: CASSPLYSNQPQHF
cdr3_nt: TGTGCCAGCAGTCCTCTTTATAGCAATCAGCCCCAGCATTTT
clone_size: .
d_call: .
v_call: TRBV28
j_call: TRBJ1-5

cdr3_aa: CASSIDVGGAAQYF
cdr3_nt: TGTGCCAGTAGTATCGACGTCGGGGGGGCCGCCCAGTACTTC
clone_size: .
d_call: TRBD2
v_call: TRBV19
j_call: TRBJ2-5

cdr3_aa: CASSPRLAVGTDTQYF
cdr3_nt: TGTGCCAGCAGCCCCCGACTAGCGGTGGGCACAGATACGCAGTATTTT
clone_size: once
d_call: TRBD2
v_call: TRBV7-9
j_call: TRBJ2-3

cdr3_aa: CASSPLAGGYNEQFF
cdr3_nt: TGTGCCAGCTCACCCCTAGCGGGGGGCTACAATGAGCAGTTCTTC
clone_size: .
d_call: TRBD2
v_call: TRBV18
j_call: TRBJ2-1

cdr3_aa: CAASETSWQDEQYF
cdr3_nt: TGTGCCGCCTCGGAGACTAGTTGGCAGGACGAGCAGTACTTC
clone_size: .
d_call: .
v_call: TRBV10-3
j_call: TRBJ2-7

cdr3_aa: CASSLDLNTEAFF
cdr3_nt: TGTGCCAGCAGCCTGGACTTGAACACTGAAGCTTTCTTT
clone_size: few
d_call: .
v_call: TRBV5-4
j_call: TRBJ1-1

cdr3_aa: CAWSVEAAWGYTF
cdr3_nt: TGTGCCTGGAGTGTAGAGGCCGCCTGGGGCTACACCTTC
clone_size: .
d_call: .
v_call: TRBV30
j_call: TRBJ1-2

cdr3_aa: CASSVTGGADTEAFF
cdr3_nt: TGTGCCAGCAGCGTCACAGGGGGCGCGGACACTGAAGCTTTCTTT
clone_size: .
d_call: TRBD1
v_call: TRBV7-9
j_call: TRBJ1-1

cdr3_aa: CASSLGLADYEQYF
cdr3_nt: TGTGCCAGTAGTTTGGGACTAGCGGACTACGAGCAGTACTTC
clone_size: .
d_call: TRBD2
v_call: TRBV19
j_call: TRBJ2-7

cdr3_aa: CASSLSGGVGEAFF
cdr3_nt: TGTGCCAGCAGTTTATCGGGAGGGGTCGGTGAAGCTTTCTTT
clone_size: .
d_call: .
v_call: TRBV27
j_call: TRBJ1-1

cdr3_aa: CASSSRQGGNSPLHF
cdr3_nt: TGTGCCAGCAGTTCACGACAGGGAGGTAATTCACCCCTCCACTTT
clone_size: .
d_call: TRBD1
v_call: TRBV7-9
j_call: TRBJ1-6

cdr3_aa: CASSAGTANTEAFF
cdr3_nt: TGTGCCAGCAGCGCCGGGACAGCTAACACTGAAGCTTTCTTT
clone_size: .
d_call: TRBD1
v_call: TRBV7-9
j_call: TRBJ1-1

cdr3_aa: CASTAGTSGADTQYF
cdr3_nt: TGTGCCAGCACTGCCGGGACTAGCGGGGCCGATACGCAGTATTTT
clone_size: .
d_call: TRBD2
v_call: TRBV6-1
j_call: TRBJ2-3

cdr3_aa: CASSLPFTGTEAFF
cdr3_nt: TGTGCCAGCAGCTTACCGTTTACAGGGACTGAAGCTTTCTTT
clone_size: .
d_call: .
v_call: TRBV7-9
j_call: TRBJ1-1

cdr3_aa: CASRPAGREHTDTQYF
cdr3_nt: TGTGCCAGTAGACCCGCGGGGCGGGAGCACACAGATACGCAGTATTTT
clone_size: .
d_call: TRBD2
v_call: TRBV19
j_call: TRBJ2-3

cdr3_aa: CASSQVYVGANEKLFF
cdr3_nt: TGCGCCAGCAGCCAAGTCTATGTGGGAGCTAATGAAAAACTGTTTTTT
clone_size: few
d_call: .
v_call: TRBV4-1
j_call: TRBJ1-4

cdr3_aa: CASSYRVADTQYF
cdr3_nt: TGTGCCAGCAGTTACAGGGTCGCAGATACGCAGTATTTT
clone_size: .
d_call: .
v_call: TRBV2
j_call: TRBJ2-3

cdr3_aa: CASRGGPDRSYNEQFF
cdr3_nt: TGTGCCAGCAGGGGGGGACCCGACCGCTCCTACAATGAGCAGTTCTTC
clone_size: .
d_call: .
v_call: TRBV2
j_call: TRBJ2-1

cdr3_aa: CASSSRDRGSPLHF
cdr3_nt: TGCGCCAGCAGCTCCCGGGACAGGGGTTCACCCCTCCACTTT
clone_size: .
d_call: TRBD1
v_call: TRBV5-1
j_call: TRBJ1-6

cdr3_aa: CASNRQGQETQYF
cdr3_nt: TGTGCCAGCAATAGACAGGGGCAAGAGACCCAGTACTTC
clone_size: .
d_call: TRBD1
v_call: TRBV6-1
j_call: TRBJ2-5

cdr3_aa: CASSSHQTNQPQHF
cdr3_nt: TGTGCCAGCAGCTCCCATCAGACTAATCAGCCCCAGCATTTT
clone_size: .
d_call: .
v_call: TRBV7-2
j_call: TRBJ1-5

cdr3_aa: CASSPSGAINYGYTF
cdr3_nt: TGTGCCAGCAGTCCGAGTGGGGCAATTAACTATGGCTACACCTTC
clone_size: .
d_call: .
v_call: TRBV28
j_call: TRBJ1-2

cdr3_aa: CASRGRGNTGELFF
cdr3_nt: TGTGCCAGCAGAGGTCGGGGGAACACCGGGGAGCTGTTTTTT
clone_size: .
d_call: .
v_call: TRBV9
j_call: TRBJ2-2

cdr3_aa: CSVSRDQETQYF
cdr3_nt: TGCAGCGTTAGCCGGGACCAAGAGACCCAGTACTTC
clone_size: .
d_call: .
v_call: TRBV29-1
j_call: TRBJ2-5

cdr3_aa: CASSFSGQTEKLFF
cdr3_nt: TGTGCCAGCAGTTTCTCGGGACAGACCGAAAAACTGTTTTTT
clone_size: .
d_call: TRBD1
v_call: TRBV28
j_call: TRBJ1-4

cdr3_aa: CASSVIGTDTQYF
cdr3_nt: TGTGCCAGCAGCGTAATAGGCACAGATACGCAGTATTTT
clone_size: .
d_call: .
v_call: TRBV9
j_call: TRBJ2-3

cdr3_aa: CASSLSPWTSGRIGTYNEQFF
cdr3_nt: TGTGCCAGCAGTTTATCGCCGTGGACTAGCGGGAGGATTGGGACCTACAATGAGCAGTTCTTC
clone_size: .
d_call: TRBD2
v_call: TRBV27
j_call: TRBJ2-1

cdr3_aa: CATRAVASTDTQYF
cdr3_nt: TGCGCCACCCGGGCAGTAGCGAGCACAGATACGCAGTATTTT
clone_size: .
d_call: .
v_call: TRBV5-1
j_call: TRBJ2-3

cdr3_aa: CASSAGTSTNTIYF
cdr3_nt: TGCGCCAGCAGCGCAGGGACAAGTACGAACACCATATATTTT
clone_size: once
d_call: .
v_call: TRBV5-1
j_call: TRBJ1-3

cdr3_aa: CASSSFNQPQHF
cdr3_nt: TGTGCCAGCAGCTCCTTCAATCAGCCCCAGCATTTT
clone_size: .
d_call: .
v_call: TRBV27
j_call: TRBJ1-5

cdr3_aa: CASSVGRSSYNEQFF
cdr3_nt: TGTGCCAGCAGCGTGGGCCGCAGCTCCTACAATGAGCAGTTCTTC
clone_size: .
d_call: .
v_call: TRBV11-2
j_call: TRBJ2-1

cdr3_aa: CASSSDSHYSNQPQHF
cdr3_nt: TGTGCCAGCAGTTCGGACAGCCACTATAGCAATCAGCCCCAGCATTTT
clone_size: .
d_call: .
v_call: TRBV6-5
j_call: TRBJ1-5

cdr3_aa: CASSQLAGSSYEQYF
cdr3_nt: TGTGCCAGCAGCCAACTAGCGGGGAGCTCCTACGAGCAGTACTTC
clone_size: .
d_call: TRBD2
v_call: TRBV7-6
j_call: TRBJ2-7

cdr3_aa: CASSAGLSTDTQYF
cdr3_nt: TGTGCCAGCAGTGCAGGACTCTCGACTGATACGCAGTATTTT
clone_size: .
d_call: .
v_call: TRBV6-4
j_call: TRBJ2-3

cdr3_aa: CASSQVRNEKLFF
cdr3_nt: TGCGCCAGCAGCCAAGTGCGTAATGAAAAACTGTTTTTT
clone_size: .
d_call: .
v_call: TRBV4-1
j_call: TRBJ1-4

cdr3_aa: CASSSRTDTQYF
cdr3_nt: TGTGCCAGCAGCTCGAGGACAGATACGCAGTATTTT
clone_size: .
d_call: .
v_call: TRBV7-3
j_call: TRBJ2-3

cdr3_aa: CASSSPRDNYNQPQHF
cdr3_nt: TGTGCCAGCAGTTCACCCCGGGACAACTACAATCAGCCCCAGCATTTT
clone_size: .
d_call: .
v_call: TRBV28
j_call: TRBJ1-5

cdr3_aa: CASSPQGGGEKLFF
cdr3_nt: TGTGCCAGCTCACCCCAGGGAGGCGGCGAAAAACTGTTTTTT
clone_size: .
d_call: .
v_call: TRBV18
j_call: TRBJ1-4